Presented here are 20 T cell receptor beta chains from one specimen sequenced in a study of T cells in Graves' hyperthyroidism and ophthalmopathy. It was RNA transcripts that yielded the amplified TCR beta CDR3 regions. An initial round of RT-PCR targeting the TCR CDR3 relied on the HTBI primer set. TCRdb ran MiXCR on the multiplex PCR reads and lists one entry per CDR3 protein. The sample has hundreds of thousands of distinct CDR3 sequences; approximately 40% are singletons. The material sequenced was blood. The receptors come from a woman in her forties with Graves' hyperthyroidism.

This clonotype showed up many times. This sequence joins TRBV7-3 and TRBJ1-2; TRBD1 aligns across 9 bases. V was pared by 5 bases and J by 2 bases, with 6 bases of the junction left unmatched. Germline CDR1 is SGHTA and CDR2 is FQGTGA. The length of the CDR3 is 15 residues. The CDR3 reads CASSPTGTGNYGYTF. CDR3 in DNA: TGTGCCAGCAGCCCGACGGGGACAGGGAACTATGGCTACACCTTC.

The rearrangement links TRBV25-1 to TRBJ1-4; no definite D call. CDR3 length: 18 amino acids. V was cut by 6 bases and J by 6 bases, with 26 bases left in between. Germline V CDR1 and CDR2: MGHDK, SYGVNS. The CDR3 loop reads CASSPGSRTLPGDEKLFF. For the CDR3, the DNA is TGTGCCAGCAGCCCCGGTTCCCGGACGCTCCCAGGTGATGAAAAACTGTTTTTT. The whole variable domain, remainder taken from reference TRBV25-1 and TRBJ1-4, is EADIYQTPRYLVIGTGKKITLECSQTMGHDKMYWYQQDPGMELHLIHYSYGVNSTEKGDLSSESTVSRIRTEHFPLTLESARPSHTSQYLCASSPGSRTLPGDEKLFFGSGTQLSVL.

This clonotype has a count of ten or more. The rearrangement joins TRBV20-1 to TRBJ1-2, with 7 bases identical to TRBD1. The V gene end was trimmed by 8 bases and the J gene end by 3 bases; junction bases not matched to a gene: 9. From germline, CDR1 is DFQATT and CDR2 SNEGSKA (reference sequence). CDR3 length equals 13 residues. CDR3 sequence (DNA): TGCAGTACTAAGGGACAGAGAGACTATGGCTACACCTTC. Translation gives CSTKGQRDYGYTF.

The chain recombines TRBV6-2 or TRBV6-3 with TRBJ1-5; D not certain. The germline CDR1 and CDR2 sequences are MNHEY and SVGEGT. The germline V and J ends were trimmed by 5 bases and 9 bases, with 14 bases remaining between them. The CDR3 has 13 amino acids. Here the CDR3 DNA reads TGTGCCAGCAGTCCGGGCTACCTAGGGCCCCAGCATTTT. As protein: CASSPGYLGPQHF.

A remark on this clonotype: A much more abundant neighbour one base away suggests this may be a read error. In DNA form, the CDR3 reads TGTGCCATCAGTTACCTCGGCTCTGGAAACACCATATATTTT. It encodes CAISYLGSGNTIYF. V is TRBV10-3 and J is TRBJ1-3; D not resolved. CDR1 is ENHRY and CDR2 is SYGVKD in the germline V gene. V lost 5 bases and J 0 bases, leaving 8 bases between the germline ends. This CDR3 contains 14 residues.

This clonotype has more than one count but fewer than ten. The J gene is TRBJ2-2, the V gene TRBV16, with TRBD1 matching over 7 bases. The germline V gene has CDR1 KGHSY and CDR2 FQNENV. This CDR3 has 15 amino acids. J gave up 3 bases and V 2 bases, and 3 bases lay outside the gene matches. CDR3 in amino acids: CASSQRGGDTGELFF. CDR3 bases: TGTGCCAGCAGCCAACGAGGGGGCGACACCGGGGAGCTGTTTTTT.

The rearrangement joins TRBV3-1 to TRBJ2-7; no definite D call. V was clipped by 3 bases and J by 8 bases, with 8 bases between them. Germline V lookup: CDR1 LGHDT, CDR2 YNNKEL (reference sequence). The CDR3 consists of 11 residues. In DNA, the CDR3 is TGTGCCAGCAGCCAGTCTACGAAGCAGTACTTC. Residues: CASSQSTKQYF.

This clonotype was counted only a few times. The CDR3 DNA reads TGCGCCAGCAGCTTTGACAGGGGACCCTACGAGCAGTACTTC. Protein: CASSFDRGPYEQYF. This rearrangement joins TRBV5-1 to TRBJ2-7, with TRBD1 matching 8 bases. Germline CDR1 and CDR2: SGHRS and YFSETQ. CDR3 length: 14 amino acids. The V gene end was trimmed by 2 bases and the J gene end by 2 bases; junction bases not matched to a gene: 3.

The V and J genes are TRBV5-4 and TRBJ1-1, with TRBD1 matching over 10 bases. V lost 3 bases to trimming and J lost 4 bases; unmatched junction nucleotides: 9. The CDR3 is 16 residues long. Germline lookup yields CDR1 SGHNT and CDR2 YYREEE (reference sequence). CDR3 DNA sequence: TGTGCCAGCAGCTCACGACAGGGGGCGTTGGGCACTGAAGCTTTCTTT. It is translated as CASSSRQGALGTEAFF.

This chain links TRBV6-2 or TRBV6-3 with TRBJ1-2, with D perhaps TRBD1 (5 bases). V lost 7 bases, J lost 4 bases, and 16 bases lay in between. Per the germline V gene, CDR1 is MNHEY and CDR2 is SVGEGT. This CDR3 comprises 14 residues. CDR3 sequence (DNA): TGTGCCAGCACTGGGGCTCCGGACCTCTATGGCTACACCTTC. Translated: CASTGAPDLYGYTF.

This clonotype was seen once. The chain is built from TRBV11-2 and TRBJ2-7, with 13 bases identical to TRBD2. The V segment lost 5 bases and the J segment 5 bases; nucleotides outside the gene matches: 6. The germline gives CDR1 SGHAT, CDR2 FQNNGV. CDR3 length: 15 amino acids. The chain's CDR3 is CASSLGTSGANEQYF. The CDR3 coding sequence is TGTGCCAGCAGCCTTGGGACTAGCGGGGCCAACGAGCAGTACTTC.

V usage is TRBV7-2 and J usage is TRBJ1-1; D perhaps matches TRBD1 (5 bases). Germline CDR1 reads SGHTA; CDR2 reads FQGNSA. The CDR3 spans 14 residues. Trimming cost V 3 bases and J 7 bases, with 15 bases left between them. DNA of the CDR3: TGTGCCAGCAGCTTCCCCTATGACAGCGGTGAAGCTTTCTTT. Translated, it gives CASSFPYDSGEAFF.

J is TRBJ1-5 and V is TRBV20-1; 7 positions agree with TRBD1. Per germline, CDR1 DFQATT and CDR2 SNEGSKA (reference sequence). The J segment lost 1 base and the V segment lost 0 bases, leaving 6 bases of the junction unmatched. The CDR3 runs 16 residues. CDR3 DNA: TGCAGTGCTAGAGATCTAGGGGGCCAGAGCAATCAGCCCCAGCATTTT. It encodes CSARDLGGQSNQPQHF.

To note about this clonotype: One end of the junction does not line up with germline, which may come from a read error. The chain uses TRBV10-2 and TRBJ1-1; 10 bases are shared with TRBD1. The germline V gene encodes CDR1 WSHSY and CDR2 SAAADI. The CDR3 totals 15 residues. CDR3 coding DNA: TGTGCCAGCTCACCACTGGGACAGGGGTCCACTGAAGCTTTCTTT. Translation gives CASSPLGQGSTEAFF.

The V and J genes are TRBV15 and TRBJ2-7; D is unclear. Germline CDR1 LNHNV, CDR2 YYDKDF (reference sequence). The CDR3 is made up of 15 amino acids. V lost 3 bases, J lost 5 bases, and 17 bases lay in between. CDR3 DNA: TGTGCCACCAGCAGTGAGTCGGGCTTGTTCCACGAGCAGTACTTC. It codes for CATSSESGLFHEQYF.

There are many counts of this clonotype. The genes are TRBV10-3 and TRBJ2-5, with 7 bases identical to TRBD1. CDR3 size: 12 residues. Germline CDR1 reads ENHRY; CDR2 reads SYGVKD. Losses at the gene ends were 6 bases for V and 3 bases for J; bases not matched to a gene: 1. The CDR3, as DNA: TGTGCCATCAGAGGACAGGAAGAGACCCAGTACTTC. It codes for CAIRGQEETQYF.

In the case of this clonotype: A junction end diverges from the germline sequence, so it may reflect a read error. The chain is built from TRBV5-1 and TRBJ2-7, with TRBD1 matching 9 bases. Germline CDR1 is SGHRS and CDR2 is YFSETQ. The CDR3 has 16 residues. CDR3 residues: CASSLGTGTGLHEQYF. The CDR3 DNA reads TGTGCCAGCAGCTTAGGAACCGGGACAGGGCTCCACGAGCAGTACTTC.

This clonotype was picked up a small number of times. The J gene is TRBJ2-7, the V gene TRBV12-3 or TRBV12-4; 7 bases agree with TRBD1. The CDR3 covers 16 residues. Unmatched junction bases numbered 16, after V lost 6 bases and J lost 5 bases. The CDR3 loop is CASSPLPGRGSHEQYF. Here the CDR3 DNA reads TGTGCCAGCAGCCCACTTCCGGGCAGGGGGTCCCACGAGCAGTACTTC.

This clonotype was seen a few times. The V gene is TRBV7-8, the J gene TRBJ2-7, with D perhaps TRBD1 (5 bases). V lost 6 bases and J 3 bases, leaving 15 bases between the germline ends. This CDR3 comprises 14 residues. Germline CDR1 and CDR2: SGHVS and FQNEAQ. CDR3 protein: CASSLRAGYYEQYF. The CDR3 DNA reads as TGTGCCAGCAGTTTAAGGGCAGGGTACTACGAGCAGTACTTC.

This clonotype has at least ten counts. The chain uses TRBV12-3 or TRBV12-4 and TRBJ1-1; D remains unclear. The CDR3 loop spans 11 amino acids. With 2 bases removed from V and 6 bases from J, the gap between germline ends came to 4 bases. CDR3 loop: CASSLIAEAFF. Written as DNA, the CDR3 is TGTGCCAGCAGTTTAATCGCTGAAGCTTTCTTT.